The 22 T cell receptor beta chains in this list originate from one sample, sequenced in a study of blood T cell repertoires in COVID-19. Data came from immunoSEQ multiplex PCR; TCRdb stores just in-frame clones and leaves some out. The sample consists of about 200,000 clones, roughly 84% of them appearing once. Sequences were obtained from peripheral blood. Source of these receptors: a woman of 80 years or more with acute or convalescent COVID-19.

For the CDR3, the DNA is TGTGCCAGCAGCCCCCGGGGGCGGGAGGGCACAGATACGCAGTATTTT. Translation: CASSPRGREGTDTQYF. V usage is TRBV11-3 and J usage is TRBJ2-3; 8 bases map to TRBD2. This CDR3 region has 16 residues. Losses at the gene ends were 5 bases for V and 1 base for J; bases not matched to a gene: 8. Germline values: CDR1 SGHNT, CDR2 YENEEA.

This rearrangement joins TRBV11-2 to TRBJ2-5, with 11 bases fitting TRBD1. The V segment lost 4 bases and the J segment 7 bases; nucleotides outside the gene matches: 17. Per the germline V gene, CDR1 is SGHAT and CDR2 is FQNNGV. This CDR3 region has 18 residues. CDR3: CASSYIRLDRGQGGTQYF. Here the CDR3 DNA reads TGTGCCAGCAGCTACATACGTCTGGACAGGGGGCAAGGAGGGACCCAGTACTTC.

The chain employs TRBV6-1 and TRBJ2-2, with a possible D match to TRBD1 (6 bases). Germline CDR1 reads MNHNS; CDR2 reads SASEGT. V was pared by 2 bases and J by 2 bases, with 12 bases between. This CDR3 spans 16 amino acids. CDR3 residues: CASSEWGRLNTGELFF. The CDR3 DNA follows: TGTGCCAGCAGTGAATGGGGGCGACTCAACACCGGGGAGCTGTTTTTT.

This chain links TRBV7-3 with TRBJ2-5; weak D call: TRBD2 (6 bases). V lost 1 base and J lost 4, with 16 bases in between. Germline V CDR1 and CDR2: SGHTA, FQGTGA. CDR3 length: 16 amino acids. CDR3 loop: CASSLNPPTRGETQYF. In DNA form, the CDR3 reads TGTGCCAGCAGCTTAAACCCCCCGACTAGGGGAGAGACCCAGTACTTC.

The chain carries TRBV3-1 (or the pseudogene TRBV3-2) and TRBJ1-6; 8 nucleotides line up with TRBD1. This CDR3 has 15 amino acids. Germline trimming cut 1 base from V and 8 bases from J; bases unmatched to any gene: 4. Germline CDR1 reads LGHDT; CDR2 reads YNNKEL (reference sequence). CDR3 sequence reads: CASSQGQGWHSPLHF. As DNA, the CDR3 is TGTGCCAGCAGCCAAGGACAGGGGTGGCATTCACCCCTCCACTTT.

This clone was counted once. The chain uses TRBV5-1 and TRBJ2-5; D unresolved. The CDR3 is 13 amino acids. Trimming left V 0 bases short and J 3 bases short, with 6 bases between. Per the germline V gene, CDR1 is SGHRS and CDR2 is YFSETQ. CDR3 loop: CASSLGTEETQYF. The CDR3 bases are TGCGCCAGCAGCTTGGGCACAGAAGAGACCCAGTACTTC.

The rearrangement links TRBV19 to TRBJ2-2; maybe TRBD2 (5 bases). V was clipped by 9 bases and J by 6 bases, with 17 bases between them. The CDR3 extends over 14 amino acids. CDR1 is LNHDA and CDR2 is SQIVND in the germline V gene (reference sequence). CDR3 loop: CASNPGVGSGELFF. CDR3 DNA: TGTGCCAGCAACCCCGGGGTTGGATCCGGGGAGCTGTTTTTT.

The V call is TRBV27, the J call TRBJ1-2, with TRBD1 matching 7 bases. Trimming took 5 bases from V and 7 from J; bases not matched to a gene: 7. This CDR3 is 13 amino acids long. CDR1 and CDR2 (germline): MNHEY, SMNVEV (reference sequence). The CDR3 DNA sequence: TGTGCCAGCAGTGTACAGGGGAAGAGTGGCTACACCTTC. Amino acid sequence: CASSVQGKSGYTF.

This clone was counted once. The J gene is TRBJ1-6, the V gene TRBV27, with 8 nucleotides matching TRBD1. This CDR3 has 16 amino acids. Germline V gene data show CDR1 as MNHEY and CDR2 as SMNVEV (reference sequence). The V gene end was trimmed by 7 bases and the J gene end by 11 bases; junction bases not matched to a gene: 16. The DNA of the CDR3 is TGTGCCAGCACTAAACGTCCGGGACAGGCGGCCACACCCCTCCACTTT. Its protein is CASTKRPGQAATPLHF.

V and J are TRBV11-2 and TRBJ2-1; TRBD2 aligns across 7 bases. Germline trimming cut 2 bases from V and 5 bases from J; bases unmatched to any gene: 6. Per the germline V gene, CDR1 is SGHAT and CDR2 is FQNNGV. The CDR3 runs 15 residues. The CDR3 nucleotides are TGTGCCAGCAGCTTATCCCTAGCGGAGAACAATGAGCAGTTCTTC. Translated: CASSLSLAENNEQFF.

The V call is TRBV18, the J call TRBJ1-1; D might be TRBD1 (5 bases). Germline CDR1 and CDR2: KGHSH and LQKENI. The CDR3 is 13 residues long. Trimming pared 4 bases from V and 4 bases from J, leaving 10 bases between. As DNA, the CDR3 is TGTGCCAGCTCACGGCAGGGTCCCACTGAAGCTTTCTTT. This encodes CASSRQGPTEAFF. The full variable domain, with the rest looked up from reference TRBV18 and TRBJ1-1, is NAGVMQNPRHLVRRRGQEARLRCSPMKGHSHVYWYRQLPEEGLKFMVYLQKENIIDESGMPKERFSAEFPKEGPSILRIQQVVRGDSAAYFCASSRQGPTEAFFGQGTRLTVV.

V and J are TRBV4-3 and TRBJ1-2, with 7 nucleotides matching TRBD1. The CDR3 runs to 13 residues. Germline CDR1 is LGHNA and CDR2 is YSLEER. The junction had 5 bases not matched to a gene; V was cut back by 2 bases and J by 8 bases. CDR3 amino acids: CASSQRQGDGYTF. CDR3 sequence (DNA): TGCGCCAGCAGCCAAAGACAGGGTGACGGCTACACCTTC.

This chain connects TRBV19 to TRBJ1-4; D is uncertain. The germline CDR1 and CDR2 sequences are LNHDA and SQIVND (reference sequence). The V end was cut by 5 bases, the J end by 7 bases, with 14 bases between. This CDR3 has 14 residues. The CDR3 DNA follows: TGTGCCAGTAGTCCCCGAGGAGGGATTGAAAAACTGTTTTTT. This encodes CASSPRGGIEKLFF.

The chain links TRBV7-8 to TRBJ2-3; 10 bases fit TRBD2. The germline V gene has CDR1 SGHVS and CDR2 FQNEAQ. The CDR3 is 15 residues long. The V gene end was trimmed by 4 bases and the J gene end by 4 bases; junction bases not matched to a gene: 5. The CDR3 DNA reads TGTGCCAGCAGCTCAACTAGCGGGGAGTCAGATACGCAGTATTTT. As protein: CASSSTSGESDTQYF.

The J gene is TRBJ2-1, the V gene TRBV11-2; TRBD2 aligns across 12 bases. Germline V gene data show CDR1 as SGHAT and CDR2 as FQNNGV. V shed 1 base and J 12 bases; nucleotides not matched to a gene: 4. The CDR3 totals 14 residues. DNA of the CDR3: TGTGCCAGCAGCTTAGGTCTAGCGGGAGGGGCGCAGTTCTTC. This encodes CASSLGLAGGAQFF.

The chain employs TRBV27 and TRBJ2-5; possibly TRBD1 for D (6 bases). The CDR3 runs 16 residues. V dropped 7 bases and J dropped 5 bases, with 23 bases sitting between them. Per the germline V gene, CDR1 is MNHEY and CDR2 is SMNVEV (reference sequence). The CDR3 here is CASKADLNRARETQYF. DNA of the CDR3: TGTGCCAGCAAGGCGGACTTGAACAGGGCGCGGGAGACCCAGTACTTC.

The V gene is TRBV6-5, the J gene TRBJ2-4; a weak D match, TRBD1 (6 bases). The germline CDR1 and CDR2 sequences are MNHEY and SVGAGI. V was cut by 0 bases and J by 4 bases, with 10 bases left in between. CDR3 size: 15 residues. The CDR3 is CASSYSNRAKNIQYF. CDR3 DNA sequence: TGTGCCAGCAGTTACTCGAACAGGGCAAAAAACATTCAGTACTTC.

This chain joins TRBV19 and TRBJ1-6; 11 bases match TRBD1. V lost 5 bases, J lost 8 bases, and 5 bases stayed unmatched. Per germline, CDR1 LNHDA and CDR2 SQIVND (reference sequence). This CDR3 contains 15 residues. CDR3 in DNA: TGTGCCAGTAGTCCATGGACAGGGGGCGATTCACCCCTCCACTTT. Its translation is CASSPWTGGDSPLHF.

The chain joins TRBV6-5 to TRBJ1-1, with TRBD1 matching over 9 bases. The trim removed 6 bases at V and 4 bases at J, leaving 3 bases unmatched. This CDR3 contains 13 residues. Germline lookup yields CDR1 MNHEY and CDR2 SVGAGI. The CDR3 DNA is TGTGCCAGCAGCATGACAGGGGGCACTGAAGCTTTCTTT. It codes for CASSMTGGTEAFF.

The chain recombines TRBV6-2 or TRBV6-3 with TRBJ1-5; 7 bases align to TRBD1. Trimming at V came to 6 bases and at J to 4 bases, leaving 9 bases not matched to a gene. The CDR3 runs 15 residues. Germline V gene sequence: CDR1 MNHEY, CDR2 SVGEGT. The CDR3 loop is CASSPHSGGNQPQHF. The CDR3 DNA sequence: TGTGCCAGCAGCCCACATTCAGGGGGAAATCAGCCCCAGCATTTT.

This sequence joins TRBV7-8 and TRBJ2-3; D uncertain. V lost 2 bases and J 0 bases, leaving 6 bases between the germline ends. The CDR3 runs 14 residues. In germline, CDR1 is SGHVS, CDR2 FQNEAQ. CDR3 protein: CASSLWASTDTQYF. The CDR3 DNA is TGTGCCAGCAGCTTATGGGCTAGCACAGATACGCAGTATTTT.

This chain uses TRBV2 with TRBJ1-6; D gene ambiguous. Trimming left V 7 bases short and J 3 bases short, with 10 bases between. CDR3 size: 14 residues. The germline gives CDR1 SNHLY, CDR2 FYNNEI. The CDR3 DNA reads as TGTGCCAGCACTACCGGGGTCTATAATTCACCCCTCCACTTT. Amino acid sequence: CASTTGVYNSPLHF.